This T cell receptor beta chain was identified in a study of technical replicates of blood from a handful of donors. TCRdb's copy holds only in-frame clones and misses some; the assay was immunoSEQ multiplex PCR. Of about 73,000 clones listed, around nine tenths were seen once; the top ten hold approximately 4.4%. V shed 6 bases and J shed 0 bases, with 8 bases lying between them. Germline CDR1 reads SNHLY; CDR2 reads FYNNEI. The CDR3 consists of 14 residues. This TCR came from a human donor in good health. Some clones in this sample may be carry-over from other donors' samples. The chain couples TRBV2 to TRBJ1-4; no definite D call. Sample: PBMCs. The CDR3 loop is CASRRTATNEKLFF. The CDR3, as DNA: TGTGCCAGCAGAAGGACTGCAACTAATGAAAAACTGTTTTTT.